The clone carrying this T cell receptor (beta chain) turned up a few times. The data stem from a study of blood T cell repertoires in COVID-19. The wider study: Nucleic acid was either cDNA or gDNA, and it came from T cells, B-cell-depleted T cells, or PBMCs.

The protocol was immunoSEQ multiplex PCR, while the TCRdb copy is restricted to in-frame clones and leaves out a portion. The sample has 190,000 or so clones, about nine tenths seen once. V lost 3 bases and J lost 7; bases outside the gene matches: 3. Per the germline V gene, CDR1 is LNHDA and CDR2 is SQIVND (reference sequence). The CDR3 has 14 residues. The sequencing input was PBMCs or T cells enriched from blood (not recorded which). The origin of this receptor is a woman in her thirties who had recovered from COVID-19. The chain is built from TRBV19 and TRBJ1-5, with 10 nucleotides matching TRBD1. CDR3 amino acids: CASSMTGGWQPQHF. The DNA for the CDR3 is TGTGCCAGTAGTATGACAGGGGGCTGGCAGCCCCAGCATTTT.